This T cell receptor beta chain appears in the sequencing data of a study of T cell changes during pregnancy in multiple sclerosis (dated by TCRdb to the late 2010s). About the study as a whole: The study examined how the T cell repertoire changed over the course of pregnancy in women with multiple sclerosis.

The CDR3 numbers 13 residues from cysteine through phenylalanine. The DNA shown is the 39-base CDR3, in frame from base 1. Per the germline V gene, SQVTM is the CDR1 and ANQGSEA is the CDR2. The junction shows trimming of 4 bases on V and 1 base on J, plus 11 bases between the germline ends. About this clone itself: Its antigen remains unidentified. No base quality information exists; no much larger clone differs at one position.

The library was generated by the immunoSEQ multiplex PCR assay. The clones in this table, taken by TCRdb from immuneACCESS, are in-frame only. Not every clone is retained; where verified, under half of the shortfall comes from an unresolved V gene, and the cause of the rest is unknown. The sample table shows 100,000 or so clones, and around 94% are seen once. About 1.7% of the sample lies in the top ten. This receptor chain uses TRBV29-1 and TRBJ2-7, with the D gene uncertain. The sample in question was peripheral blood, obtained after pregnancy. The sequence came from a female donor in good health, enrolled as a control in a pregnancy study. The CDR3 sequence is CSVGTPRSYEQYF. Read as DNA, the sequence is TGCAGCGTTGGAACCCCGCGGTCCTACGAGCAGTACTTC.